This is a list of T cell receptor beta chains from one sample in a study of post-analysis software for immune sequencing data. TCRdb called the PCR reads again in MiXCR, with one record for every CDR3 protein. The table shows 650,000 to 850,000 distinct CDR3 sequences, with just over 45% occurring only once. The sequenced sample consisted of blood. These receptors originate from a girl aged 10 to 17 with multiple sclerosis. Both conserved end residues are part of each CDR3. D genes are given only for firm matches. A row's size may be missing; if present it is once, few, many or a size class.

cdr3_aa | cdr3_nt | clone_size | j_call | v_call | d_call
CSARDRGDEQYF | TGCAGTGCGAGGGACAGGGGCGACGAGCAGTACTTC | . | TRBJ2-7 | TRBV20-1 | TRBD1
CASSQDGTGVGRYEQYF | TGCGCCAGCAGCCAAGACGGAACGGGAGTGGGGCGTTACGAGCAGTACTTC | few | TRBJ2-7 | TRBV4-3 | .
CASRAEPETQYF | TGTGCCAGCAGGGCCGAACCAGAGACCCAGTACTTC | few | TRBJ2-5 | TRBV6-1 | .
CASSLEASGSRNEQFF | TGTGCCAGCAGCTTAGAGGCCAGCGGGAGCAGGAATGAGCAGTTCTTC | few | TRBJ2-1 | TRBV7-6 | TRBD2
CASRSPNSPLHF | TGTGCCAGCAGGAGCCCTAATTCACCCCTCCACTTT | . | TRBJ1-6 | TRBV6-1 | .
CSARWLAGGEQYF | TGCAGTGCTAGGTGGCTAGCGGGTGGCGAGCAGTACTTC | few | TRBJ2-7 | TRBV20-1 | TRBD2
CSARLARLDTQYF | TGCAGTGCTAGACTAGCCCGTTTGGATACGCAGTATTTT | . | TRBJ2-3 | TRBV20-1 | .
CASRKDREGYEQYF | TGTGCCAGCCGAAAGGACAGGGAGGGATACGAGCAGTACTTC | few | TRBJ2-7 | TRBV6-2/TRBV6-3 | .
CSVPEGVQYF | TGCAGCGTGCCCGAGGGCGTCCAGTACTTC | . | TRBJ2-7 | TRBV29-1 | .
CASSLGRGVPSEKLFF | TGCGCCAGCAGCTTAGGCAGGGGAGTCCCTAGTGAAAAACTGTTTTTT | . | TRBJ1-4 | TRBV5-1 | .
CARRTYNSYEQYF | TGTGCCAGAAGGACTTATAACTCCTACGAGCAGTACTTC | few | TRBJ2-7 | TRBV3-1 | .
CASSLHGGGTEAFF | TGTGCCAGCAGCTTACATGGGGGGGGAACTGAAGCTTTCTTT | . | TRBJ1-1 | TRBV7-9 | .
CSARGVRGINEQFF | TGCAGTGCTAGAGGGGTAAGGGGAATCAATGAGCAGTTCTTC | once | TRBJ2-1 | TRBV20-1 | .
CASRTSGSPPHF | TGTGCCAGCAGAACGAGTGGATCACCCCCCCACTTT | . | TRBJ1-6 | TRBV27 | .
CSVGTGDTGERFF | TGCAGCGTTGGAACAGGGGACACCGGGGAGCGGTTTTTT | . | TRBJ2-2 | TRBV29-1 | TRBD1
CSVATGTGVSTEAFF | TGCAGCGTTGCGACCGGGACAGGGGTCAGCACTGAAGCTTTCTTT | . | TRBJ1-1 | TRBV29-1 | TRBD1
CASSQDPTVSEQYF | TGTGCCAGCAGCCAAGACCCGACAGTCTCCGAGCAGTACTTC | . | TRBJ2-7 | TRBV3-1 | .
CASSLRASGSYEQYF | TGTGCCAGCAGTCTAAGGGCTAGCGGTTCCTACGAGCAGTACTTC | few | TRBJ2-7 | TRBV12-3/TRBV12-4 | TRBD2
CASSGAGRASGSYNEQFF | TGTGCCAGCAGCGGGGCCGGGAGGGCGTCGGGCTCCTACAATGAGCAGTTCTTC | few | TRBJ2-1 | TRBV9 | TRBD2
CASSNWDRTPDYEQYF | TGTGCCAGCTCAAACTGGGATCGGACGCCAGACTACGAGCAGTACTTC | . | TRBJ2-7 | TRBV18 | .
CASRGADYSNQPQHF | TGTGCCAGCAGGGGGGCGGACTATAGCAATCAGCCCCAGCATTTT | . | TRBJ1-5 | TRBV6-6 | .
CASSPDQGSGEKLFF | TGTGCCAGCAGCCCGGATCAGGGTTCTGGCGAAAAACTGTTTTTT | . | TRBJ1-4 | TRBV7-2 | .
CSARVQSSYNEQFF | TGCAGTGCTAGAGTCCAAAGCTCCTACAATGAGCAGTTCTTC | few | TRBJ2-1 | TRBV20-1 | .
CASSGTSNQPQHF | TGTGCCAGCAGCGGGACAAGCAATCAGCCCCAGCATTTT | . | TRBJ1-5 | TRBV9 | .
CASSLAPGITYGEQFF | TGTGCCAGCAGCTTAGCTCCCGGTATCACCTATGGGGAGCAGTTCTTC | . | TRBJ2-1 | TRBV11-3 | .
CASSPLRAGPHYEQYF | TGTGCCAGCAGCCCCTTAAGAGCGGGCCCCCACTACGAGCAGTACTTC | . | TRBJ2-7 | TRBV7-2 | .
CASTRERFSQPQHF | TGTGCCAGCACCCGGGAGAGATTCAGTCAGCCCCAGCATTTT | . | TRBJ1-5 | TRBV2 | .
CSAAPALGPGDGYTF | TGCAGCGCTGCCCCAGCGCTGGGGCCAGGGGATGGCTACACCTTC | . | TRBJ1-2 | TRBV29-1 | .
CASSLWSGLGYNEQFF | TGTGCCAGCAGTTTATGGTCAGGTCTGGGGTACAATGAGCAGTTCTTC | few | TRBJ2-1 | TRBV27 | .
CASSTGLVAKNIQYF | TGTGCCAGTAGTACAGGACTAGTAGCCAAAAACATTCAGTACTTC | . | TRBJ2-4 | TRBV19 | TRBD2
CASSVTTSGRDTQYF | TGTGCCAGCAGCGTCACGACTAGCGGGAGGGATACGCAGTATTTT | . | TRBJ2-3 | TRBV9 | TRBD2
CSVARRGEGTDTQYF | TGCAGCGTTGCCCGCCGCGGGGAGGGCACAGATACGCAGTATTTT | few | TRBJ2-3 | TRBV29-1 | .
CSARLDRSYNEQFF | TGCAGTGCTAGGCTAGACCGGTCCTACAATGAGCAGTTCTTC | . | TRBJ2-1 | TRBV20-1 | .
CASSLRGAGVETQYF | TGTGCCAGCAGTTTACGGGGGGCGGGTGTGGAGACCCAGTACTTC | . | TRBJ2-5 | TRBV27 | .
CSVELAGEYEQFF | TGCAGCGTTGAGCTAGCGGGAGAATATGAGCAGTTCTTC | . | TRBJ2-1 | TRBV29-1 | TRBD2
CSAPDLTTDTQYF | TGCAGTGCACCGGACTTGACCACAGATACGCAGTATTTT | few | TRBJ2-3 | TRBV20-1 | .
CASSSPGLPGNQPQHF | TGTGCCAGCAGTTCCCCGGGACTGCCTGGGAATCAGCCCCAGCATTTT | . | TRBJ1-5 | TRBV6-6 | .
CASSYSPGGADEQFF | TGTGCCAGCAGTTACTCCCCGGGCGGAGCCGATGAGCAGTTCTTC | . | TRBJ2-1 | TRBV6-2/TRBV6-3 | .
CASSFGLPDTQYF | TGTGCCAGCAGTTTTGGGTTGCCAGATACGCAGTATTTT | . | TRBJ2-3 | TRBV28 | .
CASGLGTSGNEQYF | TGTGCCAGCGGGCTAGGGACTAGCGGGAACGAGCAGTACTTC | . | TRBJ2-7 | TRBV12-3/TRBV12-4 | TRBD2
CSARDLGGAVYYEQYF | TGCAGTGCTAGAGATTTGGGGGGGGCTGTTTACTACGAGCAGTACTTC | few | TRBJ2-7 | TRBV20-1 | .